This T cell receptor beta chain was observed in a study of post-analysis software for immune sequencing data. Study observations and caveats: There was significantly lower normalized Chao1 diversity in multiple sclerosis patients than in controls. With TRBV5-6, TRBV5-1 and TRBV20-1 included, about five TRBV segments were more frequent in patients than in controls. Samples made in the same batch grouped tightly together by F measure.

CDR3 size: 15 residues. V trimming: 1 base; J trimming: 5 bases; junction bases outside the gene matches: 6. CDR1 and CDR2 (germline): LGHNA, YSLEER. Details on this clonotype: Its antigen remains unknown.

Presence of unique molecular identifiers characterized the TCR beta cDNA libraries. TCRdb ran MiXCR on the PCR reads and lists one entry per CDR3 protein. The sample records 350,000 to 500,000 distinct CDR3 sequences, 30% to 45% being singletons. Sequencing input: blood. The clonotype comes from a girl aged 2 to 10 with multiple sclerosis. The chain couples TRBV4-3 to TRBJ2-5; 8 bases map to TRBD2. This CDR3 is CASSQGSAGDETQYF. CDR3 DNA: TGCGCCAGCAGCCAAGGTTCAGCGGGAGACGAGACCCAGTACTTC.